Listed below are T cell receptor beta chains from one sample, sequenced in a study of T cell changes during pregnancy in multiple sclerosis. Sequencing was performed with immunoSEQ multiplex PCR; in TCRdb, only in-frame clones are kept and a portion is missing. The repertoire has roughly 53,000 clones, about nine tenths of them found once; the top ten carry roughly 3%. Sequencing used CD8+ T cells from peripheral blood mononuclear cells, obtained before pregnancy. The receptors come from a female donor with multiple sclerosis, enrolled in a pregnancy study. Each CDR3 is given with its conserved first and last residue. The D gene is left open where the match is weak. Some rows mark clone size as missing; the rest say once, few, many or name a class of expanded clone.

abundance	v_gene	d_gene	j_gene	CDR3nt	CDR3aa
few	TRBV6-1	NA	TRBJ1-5	TGTGCCAGCAGCTGGTGGGGAGGTGGGCAGCCCCAGCATTTT	CASSWWGGGQPQHF
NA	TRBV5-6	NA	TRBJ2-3	TGTGCCAGCAGCTTGGGTGTTGGGGCGCCGATAGATACGCAGTATTTT	CASSLGVGAPIDTQYF
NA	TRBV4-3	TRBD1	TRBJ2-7	TGCGCCAGCAAACAGGGGGCGGGTAGCTCCTACGAGCAGTACTTC	CASKQGAGSSYEQYF
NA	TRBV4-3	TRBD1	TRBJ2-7	TGCGCCAGCAGCCAACTGACAGGGCCAAACTACGAGCAGTACTTC	CASSQLTGPNYEQYF
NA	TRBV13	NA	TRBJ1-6	TGTGCCAGCAGCTTAGCAGGATCCCTCCACTTT	CASSLAGSLHF
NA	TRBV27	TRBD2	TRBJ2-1	TGTGCCAGCAGCTCGACTAGCGGGGGGCGGAATGAGCAGTTCTTC	CASSSTSGGRNEQFF
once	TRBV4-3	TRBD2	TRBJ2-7	TGCGCCAGCAGCCACGCCGGGGGGGGACTAGCGGGGACCGAGCAGTACTTC	CASSHAGGGLAGTEQYF
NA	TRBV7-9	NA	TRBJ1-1	TGTGCCAGCAGCTTAGGAGGAAGGACTGAAGCTTTCTTT	CASSLGGRTEAFF
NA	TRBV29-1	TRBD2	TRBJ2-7	TGCAGCGTTACCGGGACTAGTGTCTACGAGCAGTACTTC	CSVTGTSVYEQYF
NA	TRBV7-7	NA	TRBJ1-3	TGTGCTAGCAGCTTAGGCCCCCCAGGGACTGGAAACACCATATATTTT	CASSLGPPGTGNTIYF
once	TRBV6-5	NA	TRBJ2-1	TGTGCCAGCAGTCCCGGGACCTACAATGAGCAGTTCTTC	CASSPGTYNEQFF
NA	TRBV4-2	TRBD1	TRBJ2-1	TGTGCCAGCAGCCCAAAGACAGGGATTGCCCTTATGGACTACAATGAGCAGTTCTTC	CASSPKTGIALMDYNEQFF
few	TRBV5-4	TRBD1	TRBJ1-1	TGTGCCAGCAGCTTGACCTGGGACAGCCTCACTGAAGCTTTCTTT	CASSLTWDSLTEAFF
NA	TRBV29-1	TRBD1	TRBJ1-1	TGCAGCGTGCCATTCCCGGGACAGGAAGAAGCTTTCTTT	CSVPFPGQEEAFF
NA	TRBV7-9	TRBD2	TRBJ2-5	TGTGCCAGCAGCTCCACCTCAGCCAGCGGGGGTTACCAAGAGACCCAGTACTTC	CASSSTSASGGYQETQYF
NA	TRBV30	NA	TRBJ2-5	TGTGCCTGGGTACAGGGAGTCGATGAGCAGTACTTC	CAWVQGVDEQYF
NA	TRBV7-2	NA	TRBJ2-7	TGTGCCAGCAGCTTAACAGGAGTGGGCTACGAGCAGTACTTC	CASSLTGVGYEQYF
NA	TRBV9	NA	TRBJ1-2	TGTGCCAGCAGCGCCGCTTCCCGCAGGGCTAACTATGGCTACACCTTC	CASSAASRRANYGYTF
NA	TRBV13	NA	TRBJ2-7	TGTGCCAGCAGCTTAGGCCGTCAGAACCACGAGCAGTACTTC	CASSLGRQNHEQYF
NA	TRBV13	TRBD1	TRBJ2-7	TGTGCCAGCAGCTTAGGCAGGGGGCACTACGAGCAGTACTTC	CASSLGRGHYEQYF
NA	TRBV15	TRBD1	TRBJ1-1	TGTGCCACCAGCAGAAACAGGGGTTTGAACACTGAAGCTTTCTTT	CATSRNRGLNTEAFF
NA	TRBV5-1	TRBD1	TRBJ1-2	TGCGCCAGCAGCTTGACCTCGGACAGGCGGTCCTATGGCTACACCTTC	CASSLTSDRRSYGYTF
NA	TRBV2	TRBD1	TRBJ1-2	TGTGCCAGCAGTCCGCCGGGACAGGCTAACACTTTTAACTATGGCTACACCTTC	CASSPPGQANTFNYGYTF
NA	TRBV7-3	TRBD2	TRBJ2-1	TGTGCCAGCAGCCCCCTAGCGGGGGGCTACAATGAGCAGTTCTTC	CASSPLAGGYNEQFF
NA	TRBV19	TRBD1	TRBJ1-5	TGTGCCAGTAGTAAGGGACAGGGTTATCAGCCCCAGCATTTT	CASSKGQGYQPQHF
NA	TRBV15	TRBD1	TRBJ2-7	TGTGCCACCAGCGGTCCGCGGACAGGGGACTACGAGCAGTACTTC	CATSGPRTGDYEQYF
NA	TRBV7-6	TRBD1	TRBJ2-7	TGTGCCAGCAGCTTAGTTCAGGGGGCCTACGAGCAGTACTTC	CASSLVQGAYEQYF
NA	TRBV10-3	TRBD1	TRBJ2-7	TGTGCCATCAGTGAGTCTGAGCTTGCGGGACAGGGGGCTCCCTACGAGCAGTACTTC	CAISESELAGQGAPYEQYF
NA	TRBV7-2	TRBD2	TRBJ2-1	TGTGCCAGCAGCTTCTCGCTAGCGGGGGGCTACAATGAGCAGTTCTTC	CASSFSLAGGYNEQFF
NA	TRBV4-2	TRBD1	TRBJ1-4	TGTGCCAGCAGCCGCCGTGGGGGGACAGGGGATGAAAAACTGTTTTTT	CASSRRGGTGDEKLFF
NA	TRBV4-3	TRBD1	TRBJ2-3	TGCGCCAGCTCCGGGACAGGCGTAACAGATACGCAGTATTTT	CASSGTGVTDTQYF
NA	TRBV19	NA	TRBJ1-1	TGTGCCAGTAGTATTGGGGCCATGAACACTGAAGCTTTCTTT	CASSIGAMNTEAFF
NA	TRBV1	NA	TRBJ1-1	TGCACCAGCAACCAAGTAGGGGAGGATCCTGAAGCTTTCTTT	CTSNQVGEDPEAFF
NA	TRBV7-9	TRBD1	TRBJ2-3	TGTGCCAGCAGCTTTCTCGGACAGGGGGGCACAGATACGCAGTATTTT	CASSFLGQGGTDTQYF
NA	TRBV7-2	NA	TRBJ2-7	TGTGCCAGCAGCTTAGTCGCCGGCGAGCAGTACTTC	CASSLVAGEQYF
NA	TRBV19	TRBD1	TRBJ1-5	TGTGCCAGTAGTTCACAAGACAGGGCCGACCTCAATCAGCCCCAGCATTTT	CASSSQDRADLNQPQHF
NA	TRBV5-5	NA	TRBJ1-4	TGTGCCAGCAGCTTTTCGGACAGAGATGCAACTAATGAAAAACTGTTTTTT	CASSFSDRDATNEKLFF
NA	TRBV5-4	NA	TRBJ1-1	TGTGCCAGCAGCTTGGAGAGTGTCAGGGGCACTGAAGCTTTCTTT	CASSLESVRGTEAFF
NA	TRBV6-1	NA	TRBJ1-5	TGTGCCGTGGACATCCATAGCAATCAGCCCCAGCATTTT	CAVDIHSNQPQHF